This is a list of T cell receptor beta chains from one sample in a study of blood T cell repertoires in COVID-19. Here immunoSEQ multiplex PCR was the method, and the copy in TCRdb shows in-frame clones only, minus some. The data contain more than 200,000 clones, around four fifths of them singletons. Sequencing was performed on peripheral blood. The receptors shown here come from a woman of 80 years or more with COVID-19, enrolled during active disease. The CDR3 runs from the conserved cysteine through the conserved F or W.

>TRBV5-6
CASSLFAYEQFF
>TRBV5-1
CASSFLQGGNEQFF
>TRBV2
CASSGQGVTEAFF
>TRBV6-1
CASSEAIGGAGQYSNQPQHF
>TRBV18
CASSPPGQGLGEQFF
>TRBV6-5
CASSYSLRVGTEAFF
>TRBV6-5
CASSAQGLGANVLTF
>TRBV7-2
CASRVPGAGNTIYF
>TRBV4-3
CASSLGLAGGYEQYF
>TRBV10-3
CASLGSGGAVNEQFF
>TRBV7-2
CASSFDGARGYTF
>TRBV5-1
CASSGSGTSQETQYF
>TRBV19
CASTLTGGYEKLFF
>TRBV7-8
CASSVYRVGSNQPQHF
>TRBV5-1
CASGQGSANEQFF